Below are 25 T cell receptor beta chains sequenced from a single sample in a study of neurological immune-mediated disorders. A single record per CDR3 protein comes from TCRdb applying MiXCR to the 5' RACE reads. The sample lists approximately 26,000 distinct CDR3 sequences, around 3.2% seen once, with 6% to 8% in the top ten. The material sequenced was PBMCs. All receptors derive from a woman under 40 with multiple sclerosis.

This clonotype was recorded many times. This chain uses TRBV7-2 with TRBJ1-1, with D possibly being TRBD1 (5 bases). CDR1 is SGHTA, CDR2 FQGNSA, per germline. The CDR3 contains 15 residues. Trimming stripped 1 base from V and 5 bases from J, with 14 bases between. CDR3 region: CASSLGRPRGTEAFF. The CDR3 nucleotides read TGTGCCAGCAGCTTAGGGAGGCCGCGGGGGACTGAAGCTTTCTTT.

This clonotype was seen at least ten times. The chain couples TRBV20-1 to TRBJ2-1; 11 bases are shared with TRBD2. V lost 2 bases and J lost 4; bases outside the gene matches: 4. This CDR3 spans 15 amino acids. CDR1 DFQATT and CDR2 SNEGSKA come from the germline V gene (reference sequence). Here the CDR3 DNA reads TGCAGTGCTAGATGGGGGACTAGCGGATACAATGAGCAGTTCTTC. Amino acids: CSARWGTSGYNEQFF.

Many counts were recorded for this clonotype. The junction and the germline gene differ at one end; a read error may be behind it. This chain uses TRBV10-2 with TRBJ1-5, with unresolved D. The CDR3 has 12 residues. Germline CDR1 and CDR2: WSHSY and SAAADI. The CDR3 region is CASSVENQPQNF. The DNA for the CDR3 is TGCGCCAGCAGTGTGGAAAATCAGCCCCAGAATTTT.

This clonotype was picked up many times. The J gene is TRBJ2-6, the V gene TRBV20-1; TRBD1 agrees at 8 bases. CDR1 is DFQATT and CDR2 is SNEGSKA in the germline V gene (reference sequence). Losses at the gene ends were 6 bases for V and 0 bases for J; bases not matched to a gene: 7. The CDR3 totals 16 residues. DNA of the CDR3: TGCAGTGCAACGGGACAGGCGCTCTCTGGGGCCAACGTCCTGACTTTC. This codes for CSATGQALSGANVLTF.

This clonotype was seen ten or more times. The chain links TRBV6-2 or TRBV6-3 to TRBJ2-2; TRBD2 is a possible D gene (5 bases). CDR1 MNHEY and CDR2 SVGEGT come from the germline V gene. This CDR3 contains 15 residues. The V end was cut by 2 bases, the J end by 8 bases, with 15 bases between. The DNA of the CDR3 is TGTGCCAGCAGTTACGTAGCCCTAGCTTCTGGGGAGCTGTTTTTT. It codes for CASSYVALASGELFF.

This clonotype was seen repeatedly, ten times or more. This CDR3 reads CASTPLGAERGTEAFF. CDR3 coding DNA: TGCGCCAGCACCCCCTTAGGCGCGGAACGAGGCACTGAAGCTTTCTTT. This chain joins TRBV5-1 and TRBJ1-1; the D is unclear. Germline assignment: CDR1 SGHRS and CDR2 YFSETQ. Trimming cost V 6 bases and J 4 bases, with 22 bases left between them. The CDR3 is made up of 16 amino acids.

Concerning this clonotype: A read error may be the cause here, since a much bigger clone is one base away. The chain uses TRBV11-3 and TRBJ2-3; D call uncertain. Between the trimmed V and J ends, which lost 6 bases and 8 bases, there was a span of 9 bases. This CDR3 region has 11 residues. Germline CDR1 reads SGHNT; CDR2 reads YENEEA. CDR3 sequence reads: CASRIRTTQYF. The CDR3, as DNA: TGTGCCAGCAGAATCCGGACTACGCAGTATTTT.

The table lists this clonotype with many counts. The rearrangement joins TRBV7-9 to TRBJ1-1; TRBD1 might be the D (5 bases). Per the germline V gene, CDR1 is SEHNR and CDR2 is FQNEAQ (reference sequence). The CDR3 is 12 amino acids. Trimming took off 5 bases at V and 9 bases at J, with 13 bases between the two ends. CDR3 sequence reads: CASSPQGEKAFF. The CDR3 nucleotides are TGTGCCAGCAGCCCCCAAGGGGAGAAAGCTTTCTTT.

This clonotype was picked up many times. V is TRBV2 and J is TRBJ1-6; weak D call: TRBD1 (6 bases). This CDR3 has 14 residues. V lost 7 bases to trimming and J lost 5 bases, with 12 bases between them. Germline V gives CDR1 SNHLY, CDR2 FYNNEI. This CDR3 is CASIRDTHNSPLHF. The CDR3 DNA sequence: TGTGCCAGCATAAGGGACACGCATAATTCACCCCTCCACTTT.

At least ten counts were recorded for this clonotype. The chain has TRBV5-1 and TRBJ2-5; 7 bases agree with TRBD2. J lost 0 bases, V lost 5 bases, and 7 bases had no gene match. The CDR3 covers 15 residues. Germline CDR1 SGHRS, CDR2 YFSETQ. The CDR3 reads CASRRGGRDQETQYF. The CDR3, as DNA: TGCGCCAGCAGGCGTGGTGGGAGGGACCAAGAGACCCAGTACTTC.

This clonotype was seen at least ten times. Written as DNA, the CDR3 is TGCAGTGCTAGAAAACCGGGCCAAGGAAACACCATATATTTT. Translated: CSARKPGQGNTIYF. The J gene is TRBJ1-3, the V gene TRBV20-1, with D hard to call. V was clipped by 2 bases and J by 4 bases, with 12 bases between them. Germline values: CDR1 DFQATT, CDR2 SNEGSKA (reference sequence). This CDR3 is 14 amino acids long.

This clonotype was seen ten or more times. The chain joins TRBV18 to TRBJ1-2; possibly TRBD1 for D (5 bases). The CDR3 runs 15 residues. Germline values: CDR1 KGHSH, CDR2 LQKENI. V was trimmed by 0 bases and J by 7 bases, leaving 15 bases between them. This CDR3 is CASSPPGRVLAGYTF. CDR3 nucleotides: TGTGCCAGCTCACCACCGGGACGCGTGCTTGCTGGCTACACCTTC.

This clonotype has at least ten counts. The chain is built from TRBV5-5 and TRBJ1-3, with 7 bases identical to TRBD1. Germline values: CDR1 SGHKS, CDR2 YYEKEE (reference sequence). CDR3 length equals 14 residues. With 5 bases clipped from V and 4 bases from J, the junction kept 6 bases outside the gene matches. This CDR3 is CASSSQGSGNTIYF. As DNA, the CDR3 is TGTGCCAGCAGTTCACAGGGGTCCGGAAACACCATATATTTT.

This clonotype showed up many times. The chain has TRBV12-3 or TRBV12-4 and TRBJ1-1; D ambiguous. V lost 5 bases, J lost 9 bases, and 16 bases lay in between. CDR3 length equals 13 residues. The CDR3 is CASSLLEGIQAFF. The CDR3 DNA is TGTGCCAGCAGTCTATTGGAAGGGATCCAAGCTTTCTTT.

The J gene is TRBJ2-2, the V gene TRBV6-2 or TRBV6-3, with 7 bases matching TRBD1. With 4 bases clipped from V and 4 bases from J, the junction kept 9 bases outside the gene matches. From germline, CDR1 is MNHEY and CDR2 SVGEGT. The CDR3 sequence is 16 residues long. CDR3 bases: TGTGCCAGCAGTTCAAGGACAGGCATCCTCACCGGGGAGCTGTTTTTT. Translation: CASSSRTGILTGELFF.

This clonotype appeared many times. The junction differs from germline at one of its ends, possibly a read error. The chain recombines TRBV7-9 with TRBJ2-3; D is uncertain. Germline V lookup: CDR1 SEHNR, CDR2 FQNEAQ (reference sequence). CDR3 length: 12 amino acids. DNA for the CDR3: TGCGCCAGCAGCCCCGACACAGATACGCAGTATTTT. It encodes CASSPDTDTQYF.

This clonotype was observed at least ten times. This chain uses TRBV7-2 with TRBJ1-5, with D perhaps matching TRBD1 (5 bases). The CDR3 length is 16 residues. The V gene's germline CDR1 is SGHTA and CDR2 FQGNSA. The germline V and J ends were trimmed by 3 bases and 1 base, with 13 bases remaining between them. In DNA form, the CDR3 reads TGTGCCAGCAGCTTGGCAGGGACCGTAAGCAATCAGCCCCAGCATTTT. It translates to CASSLAGTVSNQPQHF. Complete variable domain (other parts from reference TRBV7-2 and TRBJ1-5): GAGVSQSPSNKVTEKGKDVELRCDPISGHTALYWYRQSLGQGLEFLIYFQGNSAPDKSGLPSDRFSAERTGGSVSTLTIQRTQQEDSAVYLCASSLAGTVSNQPQHFGDGTRLSIL.

This clonotype came up many times. The CDR3 nucleotides read TGCGCCAGCAGCTTGAATCCGGACAGTTCACCCCTCCACTTT. It encodes CASSLNPDSSPLHF. The chain employs TRBV5-1 and TRBJ1-6; D possibly corresponds to TRBD1 (6 bases). V lost 1 base, J lost 9 bases, and 11 bases lay in between. Germline assignment: CDR1 SGHRS and CDR2 YFSETQ. This CDR3 spans 14 amino acids.

This clonotype qualifies as large (0.1 to 1%). The rearrangement links TRBV4-1 to TRBJ1-4; the match to TRBD1 covers 7 bases. This CDR3 spans 16 amino acids. V lost 3 bases, J lost 5 bases, and 9 bases stayed unmatched. Germline CDR1 and CDR2: MGHRA and YSYEKL. The CDR3 here is CASSHPTGVWNEKLFF. Here the CDR3 DNA reads TGCGCCAGCAGCCACCCTACAGGGGTATGGAATGAAAAACTGTTTTTT.

This clonotype was found many times. The rearrangement joins TRBV6-2 or TRBV6-3 to TRBJ1-5, with a tentative D call TRBD1 (6 bases). Trimming took off 7 bases at V and 1 base at J, with 17 bases between the two ends. Germline V CDR1 and CDR2: MNHEY, SVGEGT. CDR3 size: 16 residues. The chain's CDR3 is CASTTRGKGSNQPQHF. The CDR3 nucleotides read TGTGCCAGCACCACAAGGGGGAAGGGGAGCAATCAGCCCCAGCATTTT.

This clonotype was counted at least ten times. The chain joins TRBV4-1 to TRBJ2-3, with 11 bases aligning to TRBD2. Germline V lookup: CDR1 MGHRA, CDR2 YSYEKL. There are 16 residues in the CDR3. Losses at the gene ends were 1 base for V and 6 bases for J; bases not matched to a gene: 6. The CDR3 DNA reads as TGCGCCAGCAGCCAAGGCGGGACTAGCGGCCCTGATACGCAGTATTTT. Its protein is CASSQGGTSGPDTQYF.

This chain joins TRBV9 and TRBJ2-5, with D maybe TRBD2 (5 bases). Trimming stripped 2 bases from V and 2 bases from J, with 7 bases between. CDR1 is SGDLS, CDR2 YYNGEE, per germline. CDR3 length: 13 residues. CDR3 bases: TGTGCCAGCAGCGTTGGACTTCAAGAGACCCAGTACTTC. Protein: CASSVGLQETQYF.

The table lists this clonotype with many counts. The genes are TRBV20-1 and TRBJ2-1; maybe TRBD2 (5 bases). Germline-derived CDR1 and CDR2 are DFQATT and SNEGSKA (reference sequence). V lost 5 bases, J lost 7 bases, and 15 bases lay in between. The CDR3 length is 13 residues. For the CDR3, the DNA is TGCAGTGCTGAGGGTGGTTTGGAGAATGAGCAGTTCTTC. It encodes CSAEGGLENEQFF.

This clonotype appeared many times. The V and J genes are TRBV28 and TRBJ2-2, with D perhaps TRBD1 (6 bases). The CDR3 totals 15 residues. The germline V gene encodes CDR1 MDHEN and CDR2 SYDVKM. V shed 3 bases and J shed 0 bases, with 8 bases lying between them. CDR3 sequence (DNA): TGTGCCAGCAGTTTGGGGGCTACGAACACCGGGGAGCTGTTTTTT. Translation: CASSLGATNTGELFF. The full variable domain, rest sourced from reference TRBV28 and TRBJ2-2, is DVKVTQSSRYLVKRTGEKVFLECVQDMDHENMFWYRQDPGLGLRLIYFSYDVKMKEKGDIPEGYSVSREKKERFSLILESASTNQTSMYLCASSLGATNTGELFFGEGSRLTVL.

Comment on this clonotype: One junction end disagrees with the germline gene, perhaps due to a read error. This sequence joins TRBV10-3 and TRBJ1-5; 7 nucleotides match TRBD1. CDR1 and CDR2 from the germline V gene are ENHRY and SYGVKD. This CDR3 is 14 amino acids long. CDR3 sequence reads: CAISPRGGAQPQNF. CDR3 nucleotide sequence: TGTGCCATCAGTCCCAGGGGGGGGGCTCAGCCCCAGAATTTT.